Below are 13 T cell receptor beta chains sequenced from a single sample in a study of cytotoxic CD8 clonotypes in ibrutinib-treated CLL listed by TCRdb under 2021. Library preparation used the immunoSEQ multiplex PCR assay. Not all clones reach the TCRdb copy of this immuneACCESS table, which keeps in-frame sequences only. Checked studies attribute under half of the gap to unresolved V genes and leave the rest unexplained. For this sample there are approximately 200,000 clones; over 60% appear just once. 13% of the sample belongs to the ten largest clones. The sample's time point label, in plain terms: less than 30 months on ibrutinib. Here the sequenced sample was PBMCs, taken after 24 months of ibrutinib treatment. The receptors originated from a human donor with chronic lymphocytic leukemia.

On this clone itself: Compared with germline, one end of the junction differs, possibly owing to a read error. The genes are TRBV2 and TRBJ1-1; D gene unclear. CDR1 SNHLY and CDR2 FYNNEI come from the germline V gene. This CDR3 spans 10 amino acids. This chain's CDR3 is CASSAALTLF. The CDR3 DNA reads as TGTGCCAGCAGTGCGGCCCTTACGCTATTT.

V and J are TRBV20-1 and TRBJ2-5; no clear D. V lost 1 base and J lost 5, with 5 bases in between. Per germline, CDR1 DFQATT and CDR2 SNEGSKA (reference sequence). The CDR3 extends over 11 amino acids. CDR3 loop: CSARGHETQYF. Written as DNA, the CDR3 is TGCAGTGCTAGAGGACATGAGACCCAGTACTTC.

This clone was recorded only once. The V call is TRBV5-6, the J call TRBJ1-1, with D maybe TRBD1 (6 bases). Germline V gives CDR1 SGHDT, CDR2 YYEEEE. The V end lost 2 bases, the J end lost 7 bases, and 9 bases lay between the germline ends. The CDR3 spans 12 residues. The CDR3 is CASSFGQFEAFF. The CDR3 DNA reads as TGTGCCAGCAGCTTCGGACAGTTTGAAGCTTTCTTT.

For the CDR3, the DNA is TGTGCCAGCAGCGTAAGAGGGGTTGGGACAGATACGCAGTATTTT. It yields the protein CASSVRGVGTDTQYF. The chain combines TRBV9 with TRBJ2-3; D tentatively fits TRBD1 or TRBD2 (5 bases each). The germline gives CDR1 SGDLS, CDR2 YYNGEE. This CDR3 has 15 residues. Trimming stripped 1 base from V and 3 bases from J, with 12 bases between.

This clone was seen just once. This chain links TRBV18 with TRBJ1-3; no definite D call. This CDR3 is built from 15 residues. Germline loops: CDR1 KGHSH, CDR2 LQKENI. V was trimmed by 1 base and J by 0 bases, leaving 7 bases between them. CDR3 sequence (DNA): TGTGCCAGCTCACCACAGGACTCCTCTGGAAACACCATATATTTT. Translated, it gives CASSPQDSSGNTIYF.

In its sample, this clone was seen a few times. The CDR3 DNA is TGCGCCAGCACCACCTCCGGGACTAGCGAAGAGCAGTACTTC. This encodes CASTTSGTSEEQYF. V gene TRBV5-1 combines with J gene TRBJ2-7, with TRBD2 identical over 10 bases. The V gene end was trimmed by 6 bases and the J gene end by 7 bases; junction bases not matched to a gene: 10. Germline V gives CDR1 SGHRS, CDR2 YFSETQ. This CDR3 contains 14 residues.

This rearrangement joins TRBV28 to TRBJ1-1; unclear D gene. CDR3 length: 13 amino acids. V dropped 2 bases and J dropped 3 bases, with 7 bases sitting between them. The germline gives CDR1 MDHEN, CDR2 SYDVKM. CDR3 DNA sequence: TGTGCCAGCAGTTTAGAAGGCGACACTGAAGCTTTCTTT. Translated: CASSLEGDTEAFF.

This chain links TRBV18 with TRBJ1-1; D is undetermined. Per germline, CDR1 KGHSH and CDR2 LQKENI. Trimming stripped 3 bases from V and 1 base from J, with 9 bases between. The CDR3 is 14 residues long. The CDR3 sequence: CASSPEISNTEAFF. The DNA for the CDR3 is TGTGCCAGCTCACCGGAAATTTCGAACACTGAAGCTTTCTTT.

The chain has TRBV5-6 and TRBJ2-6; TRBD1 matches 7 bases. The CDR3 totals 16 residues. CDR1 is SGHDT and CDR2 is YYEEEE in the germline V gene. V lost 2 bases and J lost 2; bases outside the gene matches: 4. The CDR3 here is CASSLPTGAGANVLTF. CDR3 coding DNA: TGTGCCAGCAGCTTACCCACAGGGGCTGGGGCCAACGTCCTGACTTTC.

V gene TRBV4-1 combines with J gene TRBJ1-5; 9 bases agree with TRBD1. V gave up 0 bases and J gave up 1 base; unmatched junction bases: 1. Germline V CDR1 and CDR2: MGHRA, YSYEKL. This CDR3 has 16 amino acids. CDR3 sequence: CASSQEQGASNQPQHF. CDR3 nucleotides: TGCGCCAGCAGCCAAGAACAGGGGGCGAGCAATCAGCCCCAGCATTTT.

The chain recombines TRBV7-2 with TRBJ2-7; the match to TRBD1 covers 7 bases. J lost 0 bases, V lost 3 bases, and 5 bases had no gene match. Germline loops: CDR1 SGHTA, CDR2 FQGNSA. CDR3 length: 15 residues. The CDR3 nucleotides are TGTGCCAGCAGCTTTGAGACAGGGAGCTCCTACGAGCAGTACTTC. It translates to CASSFETGSSYEQYF.

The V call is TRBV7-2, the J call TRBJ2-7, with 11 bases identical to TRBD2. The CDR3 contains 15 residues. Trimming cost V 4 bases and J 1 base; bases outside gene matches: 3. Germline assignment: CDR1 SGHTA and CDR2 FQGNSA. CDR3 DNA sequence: TGTGCCAGCAGCTCTTGGACTAGCGGGTCCTACGAGCAGTACTTC. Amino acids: CASSSWTSGSYEQYF.

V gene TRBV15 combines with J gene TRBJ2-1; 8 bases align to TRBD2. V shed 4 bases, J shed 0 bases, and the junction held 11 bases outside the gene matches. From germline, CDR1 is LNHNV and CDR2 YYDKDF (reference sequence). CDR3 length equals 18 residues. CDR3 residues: CATSTGVISGSSYNEQFF. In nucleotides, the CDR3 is TGTGCCACCAGCACCGGAGTGATCAGCGGGAGCTCCTACAATGAGCAGTTCTTC.